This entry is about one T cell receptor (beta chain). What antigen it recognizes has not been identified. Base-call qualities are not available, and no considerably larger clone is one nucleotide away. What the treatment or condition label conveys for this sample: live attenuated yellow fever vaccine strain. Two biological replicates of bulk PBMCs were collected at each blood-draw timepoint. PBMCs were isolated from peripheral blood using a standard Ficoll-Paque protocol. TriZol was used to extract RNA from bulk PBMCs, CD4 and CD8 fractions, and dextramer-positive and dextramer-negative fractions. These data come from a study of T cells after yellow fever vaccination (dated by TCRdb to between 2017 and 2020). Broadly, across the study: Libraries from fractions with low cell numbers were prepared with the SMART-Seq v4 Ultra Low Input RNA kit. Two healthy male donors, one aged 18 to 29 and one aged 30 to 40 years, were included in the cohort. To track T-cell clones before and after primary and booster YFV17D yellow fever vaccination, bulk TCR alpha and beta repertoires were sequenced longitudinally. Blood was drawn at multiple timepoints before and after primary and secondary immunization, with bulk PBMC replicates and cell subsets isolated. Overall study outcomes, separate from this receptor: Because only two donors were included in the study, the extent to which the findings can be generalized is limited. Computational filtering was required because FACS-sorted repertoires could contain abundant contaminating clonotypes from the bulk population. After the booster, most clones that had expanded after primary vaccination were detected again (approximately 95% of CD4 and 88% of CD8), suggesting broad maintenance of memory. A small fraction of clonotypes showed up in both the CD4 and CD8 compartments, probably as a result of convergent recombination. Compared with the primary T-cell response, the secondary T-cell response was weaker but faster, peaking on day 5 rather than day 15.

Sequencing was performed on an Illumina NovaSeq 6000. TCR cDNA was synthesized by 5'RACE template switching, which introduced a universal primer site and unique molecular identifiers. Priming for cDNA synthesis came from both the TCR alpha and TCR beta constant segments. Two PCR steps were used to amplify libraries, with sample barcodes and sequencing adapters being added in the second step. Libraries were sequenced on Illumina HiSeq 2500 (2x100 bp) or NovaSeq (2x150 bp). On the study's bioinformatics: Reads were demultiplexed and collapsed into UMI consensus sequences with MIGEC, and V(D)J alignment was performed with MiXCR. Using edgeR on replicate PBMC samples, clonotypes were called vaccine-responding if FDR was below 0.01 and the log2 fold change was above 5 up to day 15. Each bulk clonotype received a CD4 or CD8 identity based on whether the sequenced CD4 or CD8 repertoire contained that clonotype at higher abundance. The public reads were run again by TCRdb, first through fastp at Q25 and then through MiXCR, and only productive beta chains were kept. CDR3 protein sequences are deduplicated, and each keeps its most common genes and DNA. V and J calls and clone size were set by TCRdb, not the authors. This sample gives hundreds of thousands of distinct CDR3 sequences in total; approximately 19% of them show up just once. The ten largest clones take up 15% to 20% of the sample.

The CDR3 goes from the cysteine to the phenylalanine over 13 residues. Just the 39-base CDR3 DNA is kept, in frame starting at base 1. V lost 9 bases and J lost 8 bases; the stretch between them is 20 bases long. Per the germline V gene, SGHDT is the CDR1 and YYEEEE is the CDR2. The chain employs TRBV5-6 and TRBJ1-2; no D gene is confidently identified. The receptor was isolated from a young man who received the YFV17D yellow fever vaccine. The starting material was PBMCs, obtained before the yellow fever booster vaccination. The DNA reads TGTGCCACCCTGAGGTGGGCGCGGGCAGGCTACACCTTC. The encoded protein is CATLRWARAGYTF.